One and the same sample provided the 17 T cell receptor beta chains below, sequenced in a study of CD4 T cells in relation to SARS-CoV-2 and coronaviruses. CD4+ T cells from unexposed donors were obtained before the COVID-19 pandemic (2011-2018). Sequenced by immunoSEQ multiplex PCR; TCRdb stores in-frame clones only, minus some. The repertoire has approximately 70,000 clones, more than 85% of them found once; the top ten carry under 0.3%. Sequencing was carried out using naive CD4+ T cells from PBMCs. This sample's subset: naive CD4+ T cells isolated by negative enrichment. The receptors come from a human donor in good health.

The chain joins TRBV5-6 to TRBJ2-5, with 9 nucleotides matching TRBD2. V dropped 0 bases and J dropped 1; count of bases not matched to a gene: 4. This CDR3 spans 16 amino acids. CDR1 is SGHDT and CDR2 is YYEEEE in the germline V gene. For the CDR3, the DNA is TGTGCCAGCAGCTTGGGACTAGCGGTCCTCCAAGAGACCCAGTACTTC. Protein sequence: CASSLGLAVLQETQYF.

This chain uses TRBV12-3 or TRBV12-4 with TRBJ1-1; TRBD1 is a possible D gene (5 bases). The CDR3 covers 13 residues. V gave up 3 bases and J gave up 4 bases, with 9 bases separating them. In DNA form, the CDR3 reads TGTGCCAGCAGTTTCTATCAGGGCACTGAAGCTTTCTTT. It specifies CASSFYQGTEAFF.

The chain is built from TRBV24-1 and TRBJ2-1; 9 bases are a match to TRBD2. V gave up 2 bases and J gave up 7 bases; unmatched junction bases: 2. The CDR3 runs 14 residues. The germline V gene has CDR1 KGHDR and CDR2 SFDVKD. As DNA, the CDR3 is TGTGCCACCAGTGATTCCCTAGCGGGGAATGAGCAGTTCTTC. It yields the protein CATSDSLAGNEQFF.

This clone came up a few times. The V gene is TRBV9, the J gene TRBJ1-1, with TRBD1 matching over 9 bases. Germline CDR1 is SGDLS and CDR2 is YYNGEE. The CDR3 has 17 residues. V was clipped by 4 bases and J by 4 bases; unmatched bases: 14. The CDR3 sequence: CASSPRLAGQGGTEAFF. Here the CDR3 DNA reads TGTGCCAGCAGCCCCCGGTTGGCGGGACAGGGAGGCACTGAAGCTTTCTTT.

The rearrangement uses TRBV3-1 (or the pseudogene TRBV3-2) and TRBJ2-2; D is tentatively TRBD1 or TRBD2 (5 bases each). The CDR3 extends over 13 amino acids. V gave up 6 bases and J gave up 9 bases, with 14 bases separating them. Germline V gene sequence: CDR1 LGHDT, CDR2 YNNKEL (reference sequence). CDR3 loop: CASSPGPGRELFF. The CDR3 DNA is TGTGCCAGCAGTCCGGGACCGGGTAGGGAGCTGTTTTTT.

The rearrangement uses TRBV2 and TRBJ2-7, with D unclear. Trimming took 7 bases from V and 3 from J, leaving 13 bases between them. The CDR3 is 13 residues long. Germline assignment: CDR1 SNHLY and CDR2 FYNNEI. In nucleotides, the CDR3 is TGTGCCAGCAATCGAGGCAGAGACTACGAGCAGTACTTC. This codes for CASNRGRDYEQYF.

The CDR3 sequence: CASRHVGVKSSYNSPLHF. The DNA for the CDR3 is TGTGCCAGCAGACATGTTGGGGTCAAAAGCTCCTATAATTCACCCCTCCACTTT. This sequence joins TRBV21-1 and TRBJ1-6. TRBV21-1 is a recognized pseudogene. The CDR3 has 18 amino acids.

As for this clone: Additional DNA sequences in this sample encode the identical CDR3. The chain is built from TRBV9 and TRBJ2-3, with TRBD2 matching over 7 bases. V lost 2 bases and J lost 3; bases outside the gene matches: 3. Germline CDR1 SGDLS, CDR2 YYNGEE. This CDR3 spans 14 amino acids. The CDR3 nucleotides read TGTGCCAGCAGCGTCGCGGGGGATACAGATACGCAGTATTTT. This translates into CASSVAGDTDTQYF.

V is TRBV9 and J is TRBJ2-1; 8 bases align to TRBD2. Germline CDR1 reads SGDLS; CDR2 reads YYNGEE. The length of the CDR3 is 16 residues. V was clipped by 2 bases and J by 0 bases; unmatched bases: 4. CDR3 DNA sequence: TGTGCCAGCAGCGTCTCCGGGGGGGCCTCCTACAATGAGCAGTTCTTC. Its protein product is CASSVSGGASYNEQFF.

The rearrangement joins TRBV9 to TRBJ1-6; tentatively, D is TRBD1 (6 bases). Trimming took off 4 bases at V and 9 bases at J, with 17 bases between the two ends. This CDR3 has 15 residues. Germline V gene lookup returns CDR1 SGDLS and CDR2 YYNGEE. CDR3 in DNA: TGTGCCAGCAGCCTCGGACAGTCCCTTGGTTCACCCCTCCACTTT. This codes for CASSLGQSLGSPLHF.

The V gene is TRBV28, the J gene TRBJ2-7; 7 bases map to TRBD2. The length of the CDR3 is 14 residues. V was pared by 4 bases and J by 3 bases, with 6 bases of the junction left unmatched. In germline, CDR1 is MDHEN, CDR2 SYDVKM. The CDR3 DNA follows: TGTGCCAGCAGTTCCGCTAGCGGAAACTACGAGCAGTACTTC. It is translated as CASSSASGNYEQYF.

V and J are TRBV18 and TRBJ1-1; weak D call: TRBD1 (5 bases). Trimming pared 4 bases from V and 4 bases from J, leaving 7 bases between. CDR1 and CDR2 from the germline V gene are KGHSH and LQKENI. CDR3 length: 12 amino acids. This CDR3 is CASSRGLTEAFF. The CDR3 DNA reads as TGTGCCAGCTCACGGGGCCTCACTGAAGCTTTCTTT.

CDR3 in amino acids: CASSYWGGGSQETQYF. The DNA for the CDR3 is TGTGCCAGCAGTTACTGGGGCGGGGGGAGCCAAGAGACCCAGTACTTC. V and J are TRBV6-2 or TRBV6-3 and TRBJ2-5; 8 bases map to TRBD2. Germline CDR1 MNHEY, CDR2 SVGEGT. The CDR3 runs to 16 residues. V was clipped by 1 base and J by 1 base; unmatched bases: 5.

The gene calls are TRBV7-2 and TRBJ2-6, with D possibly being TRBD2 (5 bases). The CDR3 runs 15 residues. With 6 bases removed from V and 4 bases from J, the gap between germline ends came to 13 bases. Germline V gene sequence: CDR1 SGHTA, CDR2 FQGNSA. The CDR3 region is CASSRQSGGANVLTF. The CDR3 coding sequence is TGTGCCAGCAGTCGTCAATCGGGAGGGGCCAACGTCCTGACTTTC.

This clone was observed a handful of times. The CDR3 coding sequence is TGTGCCAGCAGTTTTACGGAAAATTCACCCCTCCACTTT. Protein product: CASSFTENSPLHF. The rearrangement links TRBV27 to TRBJ1-6; D remains ambiguous. Trimming shortened V by 3 bases and J by 7 bases, and 7 bases separated the two germline ends. CDR1 and CDR2 (germline): MNHEY, SMNVEV (reference sequence). The CDR3 contains 13 residues.

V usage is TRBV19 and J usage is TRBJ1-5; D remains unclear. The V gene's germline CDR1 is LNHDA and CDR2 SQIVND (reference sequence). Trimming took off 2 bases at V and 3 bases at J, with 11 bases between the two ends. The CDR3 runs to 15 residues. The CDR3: CASSIFASPNQPQHF. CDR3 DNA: TGTGCCAGTAGTATATTTGCCAGCCCCAATCAGCCCCAGCATTTT.

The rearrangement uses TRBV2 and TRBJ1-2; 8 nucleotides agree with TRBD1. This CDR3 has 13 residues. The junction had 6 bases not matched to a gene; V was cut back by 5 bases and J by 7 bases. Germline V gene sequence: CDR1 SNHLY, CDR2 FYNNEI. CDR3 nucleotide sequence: TGTGCCAGCAGTATAGGACAGGGTCGTGGCTACACCTTC. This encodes CASSIGQGRGYTF. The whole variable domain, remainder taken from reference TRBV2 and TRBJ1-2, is EPEVTQTPSHQVTQMGQEVILRCVPISNHLYFYWYRQILGQKVEFLVSFYNNEISEKSEIFDDQFSVERPDGSNFTLKIRSTKLEDSAMYFCASSIGQGRGYTFGSGTRLTVV.